The T cell receptor (beta chain) under discussion was sequenced for a study of T-cell memory formation after mild COVID-19. Findings and limits, study-wide: Several responding clones turned up in pre-infection memory, indicating that cross-reactive memory may have taken part.

The CDR3 totals 13 residues. The germline V gene has CDR1 MNHEY and CDR2 SVGAGI. V lost 0 bases and J lost 6, with 6 bases in between. Using its own MiXCR run on the 5' RACE reads, TCRdb lists one record per CDR3 protein. The sample shows around 250,000 distinct CDR3 sequences, over 9% of them seen only once. Concerning this clonotype itself: The antigen is unknown.

The rearrangement links TRBV6-5 to TRBJ1-5; D unclear. The receptor was isolated from a man aged 18 to 35 who had mild COVID-19 (a few samples of this study predate the infection). Cell type and time point are not known. Material: PBMCs or a T cell subset sorted from them (not recorded which). The CDR3 here is CASSYSTGQPQHF. Written as DNA, the CDR3 is TGTGCCAGCAGTTACTCGACCGGTCAGCCCCAGCATTTT.